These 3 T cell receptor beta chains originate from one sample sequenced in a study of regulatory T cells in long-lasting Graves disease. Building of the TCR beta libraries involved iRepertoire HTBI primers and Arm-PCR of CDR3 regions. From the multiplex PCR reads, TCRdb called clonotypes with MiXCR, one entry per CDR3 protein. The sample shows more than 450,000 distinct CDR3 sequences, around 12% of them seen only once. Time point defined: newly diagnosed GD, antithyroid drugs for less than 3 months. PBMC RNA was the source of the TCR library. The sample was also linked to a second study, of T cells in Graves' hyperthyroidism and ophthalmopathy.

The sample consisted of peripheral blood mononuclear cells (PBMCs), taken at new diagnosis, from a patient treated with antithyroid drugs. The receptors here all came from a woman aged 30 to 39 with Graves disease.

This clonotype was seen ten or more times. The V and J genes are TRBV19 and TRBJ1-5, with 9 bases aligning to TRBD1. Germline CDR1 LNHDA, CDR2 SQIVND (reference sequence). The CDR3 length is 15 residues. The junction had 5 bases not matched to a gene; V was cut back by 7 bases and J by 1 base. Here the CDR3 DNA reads TGTGCCAGTACTAGGACAGGGGAAAGCAATCAGCCCCAGCATTTT. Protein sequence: CASTRTGESNQPQHF.

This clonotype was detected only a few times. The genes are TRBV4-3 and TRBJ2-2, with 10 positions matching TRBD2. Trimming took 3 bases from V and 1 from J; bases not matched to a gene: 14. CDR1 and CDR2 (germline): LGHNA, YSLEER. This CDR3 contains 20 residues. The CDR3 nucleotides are TGCGCCAGCAGCCACTTCCCGGGAGCGGGAGGGCCTTGGAACACCGGGGAGCTGTTTTTT. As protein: CASSHFPGAGGPWNTGELFF.

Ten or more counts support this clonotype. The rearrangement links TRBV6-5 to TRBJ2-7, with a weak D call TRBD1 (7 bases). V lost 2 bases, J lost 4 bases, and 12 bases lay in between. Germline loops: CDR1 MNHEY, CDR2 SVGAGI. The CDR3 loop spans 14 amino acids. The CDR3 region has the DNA TGTGCCAGCAGTTACGCGGGACAGCAATACGAGCAGTACTTC. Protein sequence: CASSYAGQQYEQYF.